The TCR beta chain under discussion was sequenced for a study of T cell repertoires in cytomegalovirus infection. V lost 8 bases and J lost 0, with 10 bases in between. This CDR3 region has 13 residues. Using its own MiXCR run on the reads, TCRdb lists one record per CDR3 protein. The table shows 400,000 to 600,000 distinct CDR3 sequences, with roughly 43% occurring only once. This clonotype has just a few counts. The antigen remains unidentified. Source: cultured PBMCs, taken from culture after CMV antigen stimulation. This chain uses TRBV12-3 or TRBV12-4 with TRBJ1-1; no firm D call. This TCR was sampled from a human donor in good health (CMV status not recorded). Some clones in this sample may be carry-over from other donors' samples. This chain's CDR3 is CASGLTVNTEAFF. The CDR3 DNA follows: TGTGCCAGCGGCTTAACGGTGAACACTGAAGCTTTCTTT.